These T cell receptor beta chains were read from a single sample in a study of regulatory T cells in long-lasting Graves disease. TCRdb itself ran the multiplex PCR reads through MiXCR, one entry per CDR3 protein. The data contain about 450,000 distinct CDR3 sequences, around 15% of them singletons. The same sample was also used in a study of T cells in Graves' hyperthyroidism and ophthalmopathy.

The sequenced sample was peripheral blood mononuclear cells (PBMCs), obtained at new diagnosis, from a patient treated with antithyroid drugs. These receptors were taken from a woman aged 45-65 years with Graves disease. The conserved cysteine and the conserved F or W are not part of the CDR3 here. A D gene is named only where the DNA matches it firmly.

TRBV7-6 | TRBD2 | ASSVGTSGLYNEQF
TRBV9 | TRBD2 | ASSAAGGSSSTFYEQY
TRBV2 | TRBD2 | ASSALGTSGSTDTQY
TRBV5-1 | . | ASSLTQGYTGELF
TRBV19 | TRBD2 | ASSMTSGTVGEQF
TRBV11-2 | . | ASSFGMGNHYEQY
TRBV20-1 | TRBD2 | SAGTSGRRSTDTQY
TRBV19 | TRBD2 | ASSMRGRADEQY
TRBV5-4 | . | ASSWGYNEQF
TRBV7-9 | TRBD2 | ASSLTSRPSGSSYEQY
TRBV10-3 | . | AISGQNTDTQY
TRBV20-1 | . | SANPYNEQF
TRBV12-3/TRBV12-4 | TRBD2 | ASRISGLAGVGEQF
TRBV30 | . | AWSVGPSKQY
TRBV11-3 | TRBD2 | ASSLGTSGLEQF
TRBV27 | TRBD2 | ASSFERGASYEQY
TRBV4-2 | TRBD1 | ASSQGRGTGGAYEQY
TRBV5-1 | . | ASSEGPYEQY
TRBV19 | TRBD2 | ATEAGAGADTQY
TRBV28 | TRBD1 | ASSELFWTGAQEDSYEQY
TRBV27 | . | ASSFGRGAYEQY
TRBV3-1 | TRBD2 | ASSRRLAGVVAQY
TRBV12-3/TRBV12-4 | . | ASSLGPGAGIQY
TRBV3-1 | . | ASSDRSYDEQF
TRBV14 | . | ASSQKEYIQY
TRBV30 | TRBD2 | AWSVLLAGNNEQF
TRBV20-1 | TRBD1 | SAKTGGGTDTQY
TRBV18 | TRBD2 | ASSPTRLAGDEQY